The source of this TCR beta chain is a study of shared clonotypes between healthy human individuals. The junction had 9 bases not matched to a gene; V was cut back by 4 bases and J by 7 bases. This CDR3 comprises 16 residues. Germline V lookup: CDR1 SGHRS, CDR2 YFSETQ. The assay ran at deep level. For each subset, genomic DNA was distributed in equal portions over several immunoSEQ plates. About 30,000 T cell genomes, or around 300 ng DNA, went into unsorted PBMC replicate PCRs. Sequencing used immunoSEQ multiplex PCR; TCRdb keeps in-frame clones, though not all of them. The sample includes about 480,000 clones, 75% to 85% of them seen just once. Genomic DNA came from around 84 million PBMCs in unsorted samples.

The clonotype was recovered from a woman between 35 and 50 years old in good health. Some clones in this sample may be carry-over from other donors' samples. The sequencing input was PBMCs. This rearrangement joins TRBV5-1 to TRBJ2-3; 13 positions agree with TRBD2. The CDR3 loop is CASSPRLAGGGNTQYF. CDR3 nucleotides: TGCGCCAGCAGCCCCCGACTAGCGGGAGGTGGGAATACGCAGTATTTT.